This TCR beta chain was recovered during a study of T cell changes during pregnancy in multiple sclerosis. Clones were sequenced by immunoSEQ multiplex PCR, and TCRdb holds only the in-frame ones, with some missing. This table holds about 40,000 clones, 89% found once. The ends were cut back, 7 bases at V and 5 bases at J, with 11 bases in the middle. CDR3 length: 13 amino acids. Germline V gene sequence: CDR1 MNHEY, CDR2 SMNVEV (reference sequence). The chain recombines TRBV27 with TRBJ1-4; unclear D gene. The TCR was taken from a female donor with multiple sclerosis, enrolled in a pregnancy study. The sequencing here drew on CD4+ T cells from peripheral blood mononuclear cells, taken in the first trimester of pregnancy. CDR3 bases: TGTGCCAGCACCCGAGCCGGGAATGAAAAACTGTTTTTT. It yields the protein CASTRAGNEKLFF.